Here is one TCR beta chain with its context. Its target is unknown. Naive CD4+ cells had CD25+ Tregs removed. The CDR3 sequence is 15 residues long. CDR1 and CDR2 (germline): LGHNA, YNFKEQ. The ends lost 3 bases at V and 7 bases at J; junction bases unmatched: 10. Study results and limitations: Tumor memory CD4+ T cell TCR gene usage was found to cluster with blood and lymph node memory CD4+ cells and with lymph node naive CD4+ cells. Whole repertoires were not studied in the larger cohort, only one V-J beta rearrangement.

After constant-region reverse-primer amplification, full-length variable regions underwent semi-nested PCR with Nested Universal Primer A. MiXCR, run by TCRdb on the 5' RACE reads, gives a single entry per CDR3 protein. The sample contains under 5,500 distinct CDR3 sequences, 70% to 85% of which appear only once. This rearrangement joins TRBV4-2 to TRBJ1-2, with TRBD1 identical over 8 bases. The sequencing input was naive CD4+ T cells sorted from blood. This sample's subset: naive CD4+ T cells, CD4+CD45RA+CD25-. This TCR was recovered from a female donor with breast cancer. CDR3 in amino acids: CASSHPGGGWPGYTF. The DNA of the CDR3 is TGTGCCAGCAGCCACCCAGGGGGCGGGTGGCCTGGCTACACCTTC.